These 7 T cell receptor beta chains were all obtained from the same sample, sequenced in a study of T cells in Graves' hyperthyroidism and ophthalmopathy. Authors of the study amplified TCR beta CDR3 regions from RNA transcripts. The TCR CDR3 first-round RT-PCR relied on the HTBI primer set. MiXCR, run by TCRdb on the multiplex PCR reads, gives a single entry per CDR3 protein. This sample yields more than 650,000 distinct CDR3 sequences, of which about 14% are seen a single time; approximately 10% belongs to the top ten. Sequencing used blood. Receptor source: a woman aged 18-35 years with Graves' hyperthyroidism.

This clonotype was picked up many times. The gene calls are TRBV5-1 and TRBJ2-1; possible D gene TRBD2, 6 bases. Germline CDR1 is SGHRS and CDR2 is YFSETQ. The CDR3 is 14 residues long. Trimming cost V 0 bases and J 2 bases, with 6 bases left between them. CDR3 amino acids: CASSLAGAYNEQFF. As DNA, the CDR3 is TGCGCCAGCAGCTTGGCGGGAGCCTACAATGAGCAGTTCTTC.

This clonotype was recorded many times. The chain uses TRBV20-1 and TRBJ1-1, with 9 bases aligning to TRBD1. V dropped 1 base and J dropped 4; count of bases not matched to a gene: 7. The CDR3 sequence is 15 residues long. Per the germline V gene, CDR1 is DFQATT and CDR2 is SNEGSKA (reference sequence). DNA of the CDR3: TGCAGTGCTAGAGTCTCGGGGACAGGGCGCACTGAAGCTTTCTTT. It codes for CSARVSGTGRTEAFF.

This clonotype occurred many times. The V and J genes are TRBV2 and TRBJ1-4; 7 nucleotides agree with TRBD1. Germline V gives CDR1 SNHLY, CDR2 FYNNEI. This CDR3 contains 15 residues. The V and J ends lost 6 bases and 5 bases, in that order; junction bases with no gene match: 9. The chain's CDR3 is CASREPGQLNEKLFF. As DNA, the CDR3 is TGTGCCAGCAGAGAGCCGGGACAGTTAAATGAAAAACTGTTTTTT. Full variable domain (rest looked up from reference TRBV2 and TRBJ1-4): EPEVTQTPSHQVTQMGQEVILRCVPISNHLYFYWYRQILGQKVEFLVSFYNNEISEKSEIFDDQFSVERPDGSNFTLKIRSTKLEDSAMYFCASREPGQLNEKLFFGSGTQLSVL.

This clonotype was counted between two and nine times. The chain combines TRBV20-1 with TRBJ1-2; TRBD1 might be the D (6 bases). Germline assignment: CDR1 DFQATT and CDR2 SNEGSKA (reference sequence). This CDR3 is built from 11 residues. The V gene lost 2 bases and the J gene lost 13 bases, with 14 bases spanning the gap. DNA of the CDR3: TGCAGTGCTAGAATTGGGGGGCGCGTCACCTTC. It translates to CSARIGGRVTF.

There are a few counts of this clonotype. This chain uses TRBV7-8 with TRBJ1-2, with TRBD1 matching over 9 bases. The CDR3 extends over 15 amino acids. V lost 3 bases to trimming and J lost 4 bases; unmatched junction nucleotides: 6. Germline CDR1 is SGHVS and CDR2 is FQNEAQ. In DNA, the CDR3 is TGTGCCAGCAGCTTCACCGGGACAGGGACCTATGGCTACACCTTC. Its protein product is CASSFTGTGTYGYTF.

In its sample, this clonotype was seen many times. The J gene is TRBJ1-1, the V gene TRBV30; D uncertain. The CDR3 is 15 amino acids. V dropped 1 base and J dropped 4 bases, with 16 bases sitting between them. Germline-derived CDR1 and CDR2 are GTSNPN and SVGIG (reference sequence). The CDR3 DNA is TGTGCCTGGAGTGGCCGGAGGGCCGGATCCACTGAAGCTTTCTTT. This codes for CAWSGRRAGSTEAFF.

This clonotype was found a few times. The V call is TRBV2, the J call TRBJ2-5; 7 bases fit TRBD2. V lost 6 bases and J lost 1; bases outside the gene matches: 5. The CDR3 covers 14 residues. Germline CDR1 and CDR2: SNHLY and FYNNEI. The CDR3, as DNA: TGTGCCAGCAGGAGCGGGGATTTCCAAGAGACCCAGTACTTC. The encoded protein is CASRSGDFQETQYF.